These T cell receptor beta chains were read from a single sample in a study of response to subunit inactivated influenza vaccine. MiXCR was run by TCRdb on the RT-PCR reads, yielding one entry per CDR3 protein. Among about 700,000 distinct CDR3 sequences, 14% were seen once, and the ten largest hold 7.5% to 9%. This specimen was PBMCs from blood, taken 14 days before vaccination. These receptors all come from a man in his fifties who received an inactivated influenza vaccine. Each CDR3 is given with its conserved first and last residue. Each record gives: J gene, V gene, clone size, D gene, CDR3 DNA, CDR3 protein. D genes are given only for firm matches. Clone size is not always given. Where it is, it says once, few, many or a class for expanded clones.

J gene: TRBJ1-1
V gene: TRBV5-1
clone size: many
D gene: .
CDR3 DNA: TGCGCCAGCAGCTTGGAGGCAGGTGGGGGTTGGAACACTGAAGCTTTCTTT
CDR3 protein: CASSLEAGGGWNTEAFF

J gene: TRBJ2-1
V gene: TRBV7-3
clone size: .
D gene: .
CDR3 DNA: TGTGCCAGCAGCTTAATAGGTCGGGGGGCACGAAATGAGCAGTTCTTC
CDR3 protein: CASSLIGRGARNEQFF

J gene: TRBJ1-6
V gene: TRBV3-1
clone size: .
D gene: .
CDR3 DNA: TGTGCCAGCAGCCAACAGGGCATGAATTCACCCCTCCACTTT
CDR3 protein: CASSQQGMNSPLHF

J gene: TRBJ1-1
V gene: TRBV4-1
clone size: few
D gene: .
CDR3 DNA: TGCGCCAGCAGCCATCCGAATTATGAAGCTTTCTTT
CDR3 protein: CASSHPNYEAFF

J gene: TRBJ2-5
V gene: TRBV5-1
clone size: few
D gene: .
CDR3 DNA: TGCGCCAGCAGCTTGGGCTCCTTTAGCGCCTCCACCCCCCTAGAAGAGACCCAGTACTTC
CDR3 protein: CASSLGSFSASTPLEETQYF

J gene: TRBJ1-6
V gene: TRBV27
clone size: .
D gene: TRBD1
CDR3 DNA: TGTGCCAGCAGTTCTCCGGGACAGCGACATTCACCCCTCCACTTT
CDR3 protein: CASSSPGQRHSPLHF

J gene: TRBJ2-1
V gene: TRBV6-4
clone size: .
D gene: .
CDR3 DNA: TGTGCCAGCAGTATCGAGGGCAGTTGGAATGAGCAGTTCTTC
CDR3 protein: CASSIEGSWNEQFF

J gene: TRBJ2-1
V gene: TRBV6-2/TRBV6-3
clone size: .
D gene: TRBD1
CDR3 DNA: TGTGCCAGCAGCTCCGGGACAGGGGCTGTTGATGAGCAGTTCTTC
CDR3 protein: CASSSGTGAVDEQFF

J gene: TRBJ2-7
V gene: TRBV6-2/TRBV6-3
clone size: .
D gene: TRBD2
CDR3 DNA: TGTGCCAGCAGTTACGCTCGCGGGAGGGTTCTGGAGCAGTACTTC
CDR3 protein: CASSYARGRVLEQYF

J gene: TRBJ1-5
V gene: TRBV12-3/TRBV12-4
clone size: .
D gene: .
CDR3 DNA: TGTGCCAGCACCTTTAAGGGGGGCACTTCTAGCAATCAGCCCCAGCATTTT
CDR3 protein: CASTFKGGTSSNQPQHF

J gene: TRBJ2-2
V gene: TRBV7-2
clone size: few
D gene: TRBD1
CDR3 DNA: TGTGCCAGCAGCGTGACCGGGACAGGGGTTTCCGGGGAGCTGTTTTTT
CDR3 protein: CASSVTGTGVSGELFF

J gene: TRBJ2-1
V gene: TRBV7-2
clone size: few
D gene: TRBD1
CDR3 DNA: TGTGCCAGCAGCTTAGAAGGGACAGGAGCCTACAATGAGCAGTTCTTC
CDR3 protein: CASSLEGTGAYNEQFF

J gene: TRBJ2-7
V gene: TRBV6-1
clone size: .
D gene: TRBD1
CDR3 DNA: TGTGCCAGCAGCCCTAAGGGACAGGGGAACTACGAGCAGTACTTC
CDR3 protein: CASSPKGQGNYEQYF

J gene: TRBJ2-3
V gene: TRBV7-8
clone size: few
D gene: .
CDR3 DNA: TGTGCCAGCAGCTTAAAACGAGGCCTCACAGATACGCAGTATTTT
CDR3 protein: CASSLKRGLTDTQYF

J gene: TRBJ2-7
V gene: TRBV7-2
clone size: .
D gene: .
CDR3 DNA: TGTGCCAGCAGCGCCAGAGTCGAGCAGTACTTC
CDR3 protein: CASSARVEQYF

J gene: TRBJ2-5
V gene: TRBV29-1
clone size: many
D gene: .
CDR3 DNA: TGCAGCGTCGAAAGGGGGGGCGAGACCCAGTACTTC
CDR3 protein: CSVERGGETQYF

J gene: TRBJ2-2
V gene: TRBV14
clone size: few
D gene: .
CDR3 DNA: TGTGCCAGCAGCTTTCGGACAGCCGGGGAGCTGTTTTTT
CDR3 protein: CASSFRTAGELFF

J gene: TRBJ1-4
V gene: TRBV6-5
clone size: .
D gene: .
CDR3 DNA: TGTGCCAGCAGTTACAGCGCAGCAACTAATGAAAAACTGTTTTTT
CDR3 protein: CASSYSAATNEKLFF

J gene: TRBJ2-3
V gene: TRBV5-1
clone size: .
D gene: .
CDR3 DNA: TGCGCCAGCAGCTTGGCAGGGCCTGGTTTGTCGGATACGCAGTATTTT
CDR3 protein: CASSLAGPGLSDTQYF

J gene: TRBJ2-2
V gene: TRBV29-1
clone size: .
D gene: .
CDR3 DNA: TGCAGCGTTTTATCCCCCGGGGAGCTGTTTTTT
CDR3 protein: CSVLSPGELFF

J gene: TRBJ2-7
V gene: TRBV20-1
clone size: .
D gene: .
CDR3 DNA: TGCAGTCCTTCCGAAGGGAGCGAGCAGTACTTC
CDR3 protein: CSPSEGSEQYF

J gene: TRBJ1-2
V gene: TRBV6-2/TRBV6-3
clone size: few
D gene: .
CDR3 DNA: TGTGCCAGCAGTGACAGAGACTATGGCTACACCTTC
CDR3 protein: CASSDRDYGYTF

J gene: TRBJ2-5
V gene: TRBV30
clone size: few
D gene: .
CDR3 DNA: TGTGCCTGGAATGGATACCAAGAGACCCAGTACTTC
CDR3 protein: CAWNGYQETQYF

J gene: TRBJ1-2
V gene: TRBV9
clone size: few
D gene: .
CDR3 DNA: TGTGCCAGCAGCATCCCTCTGGGAGGGTTGTTCTATGGCTACACCTTC
CDR3 protein: CASSIPLGGLFYGYTF